A single sample is the source of the 10 T cell receptor beta chains below, sequenced in a study of blood T cell repertoires in COVID-19. Sequencing used immunoSEQ multiplex PCR; TCRdb keeps in-frame clones, though not all of them. Found here are about 230,000 clones, about 90% of them singletons; the top ten hold 3.5% to 4%. The sample taken for sequencing was PBMCs or T cells enriched from blood (not recorded which). The origin of the receptors is a woman in her 30s with acute COVID-19.

The V and J genes are TRBV7-9 and TRBJ2-1, with TRBD1 matching 7 bases. Germline CDR1 reads SEHNR; CDR2 reads FQNEAQ (reference sequence). The V segment lost 3 bases and the J segment 0 bases; nucleotides outside the gene matches: 8. CDR3 size: 17 residues. The CDR3 DNA is TGTGCCAGCAGCTTTAAAAGGACAGGCCTCTCCTACAATGAGCAGTTCTTC. Translating gives CASSFKRTGLSYNEQFF.

This clone appeared once. This rearrangement joins TRBV27 to TRBJ2-5; D may be TRBD1 (6 bases). Trimming pared 5 bases from V and 4 bases from J, leaving 17 bases between. In germline, CDR1 is MNHEY, CDR2 SMNVEV (reference sequence). There are 15 residues in the CDR3. The chain's CDR3 is CASSGDIQNRETQYF. CDR3 in DNA: TGTGCCAGCAGTGGGGACATCCAAAACAGAGAGACCCAGTACTTC.

The chain carries TRBV7-9 and TRBJ2-2, with D uncertain. Deletions cut 1 base from V and 1 base from J, with 7 bases between. Germline lookup yields CDR1 SEHNR and CDR2 FQNEAQ (reference sequence). The CDR3 runs to 15 residues. CDR3 amino acids: CASSLGLVNTGELFF. CDR3 sequence (DNA): TGTGCCAGCAGCTTAGGGCTGGTGAACACCGGGGAGCTGTTTTTT.

The chain couples TRBV30 to TRBJ1-5; unclear D gene. CDR3 length equals 13 residues. Trimming shortened V by 4 bases and J by 4 bases, and 11 bases separated the two germline ends. Germline lookup yields CDR1 GTSNPN and CDR2 SVGIG (reference sequence). The CDR3 spells CAWTTQANQPQHF. DNA of the CDR3: TGTGCCTGGACCACCCAGGCGAATCAGCCCCAGCATTTT.

The chain links TRBV16 to TRBJ2-5, with 7 bases aligning to TRBD2. Germline CDR1 and CDR2: KGHSY and FQNENV. J lost 5 bases, V lost 5 bases, and 8 bases had no gene match. This CDR3 spans 14 amino acids. As DNA, the CDR3 is TGTGCCAGCAGCTTCCGACTAGCATCTGAGACCCAGTACTTC. Encoded protein: CASSFRLASETQYF.

This chain connects TRBV3-1 (or the pseudogene TRBV3-2) to TRBJ1-5; 9 bases agree with TRBD1. V gave up 4 bases and J gave up 6 bases; unmatched junction bases: 7. CDR1 and CDR2 (germline): LGHDT, YNNKEL (reference sequence). This CDR3 region has 15 residues. The CDR3 region has the DNA TGTGCCAGCAGCCCTGAACAGGGGGCAAGTCAGCCCCAGCATTTT. Protein: CASSPEQGASQPQHF.

The CDR3 region has the DNA TGTGCCAGCAGTGAAGCTGGGCCAGGGGGTGGATATGGCTACACCTTC. This codes for CASSEAGPGGGYGYTF. The rearrangement uses TRBV6-1 and TRBJ1-2, with TRBD1 matching over 7 bases. Germline V gene lookup returns CDR1 MNHNS and CDR2 SASEGT. V lost 0 bases, J lost 5 bases, and 9 bases stayed unmatched. The CDR3 runs to 16 residues.

The chain links TRBV7-6 to TRBJ1-5; 7 nucleotides match TRBD1. This CDR3 region has 16 residues. The V gene's germline CDR1 is SGHVS and CDR2 FNYEAQ. The V and J ends lost 5 bases and 1 base, in that order; junction bases with no gene match: 8. Here the CDR3 reads CASSPGTVRSNQPQHF. CDR3 in DNA: TGTGCCAGCAGCCCCGGGACAGTTCGGAGCAATCAGCCCCAGCATTTT.

The rearrangement uses TRBV4-1 and TRBJ1-6, with 8 nucleotides matching TRBD1. This CDR3 comprises 15 residues. V was clipped by 2 bases and J by 12 bases; unmatched bases: 9. CDR1 and CDR2 from the germline V gene are MGHRA and YSYEKL. The CDR3 sequence: CASSQSTDRGRPLHF. The CDR3 DNA sequence: TGCGCCAGCAGCCAATCTACAGACAGGGGCCGACCCCTCCACTTT.

The V and J genes are TRBV14 and TRBJ2-3; TRBD2 aligns across 8 bases. V lost 4 bases to trimming and J lost 1 base; unmatched junction nucleotides: 10. Germline CDR1 SGHDN, CDR2 FVKESK. CDR3 size: 17 residues. This CDR3 reads CASSPQPGGPGTDTQYF. The CDR3 nucleotides read TGTGCCAGCAGCCCCCAGCCGGGGGGGCCGGGCACAGATACGCAGTATTTT.